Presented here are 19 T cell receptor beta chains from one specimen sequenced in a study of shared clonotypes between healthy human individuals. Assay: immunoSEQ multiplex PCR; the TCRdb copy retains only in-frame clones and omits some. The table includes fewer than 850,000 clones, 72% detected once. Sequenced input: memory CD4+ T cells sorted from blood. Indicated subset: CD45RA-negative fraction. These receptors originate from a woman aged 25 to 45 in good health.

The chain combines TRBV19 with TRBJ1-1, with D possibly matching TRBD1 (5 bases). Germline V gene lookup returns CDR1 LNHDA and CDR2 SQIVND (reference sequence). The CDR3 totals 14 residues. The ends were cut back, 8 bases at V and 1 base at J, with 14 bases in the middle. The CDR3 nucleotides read TGTGCCAGTTTTCCCGCGGGGCCGAACACTGAAGCTTTCTTT. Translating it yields CASFPAGPNTEAFF.

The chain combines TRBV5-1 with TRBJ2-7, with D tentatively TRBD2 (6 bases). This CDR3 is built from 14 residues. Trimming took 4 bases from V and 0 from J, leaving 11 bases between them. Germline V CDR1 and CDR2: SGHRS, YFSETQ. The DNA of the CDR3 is TGCGCCAGCAGCCCGGCTAGCGACTCCTACGAGCAGTACTTC. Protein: CASSPASDSYEQYF. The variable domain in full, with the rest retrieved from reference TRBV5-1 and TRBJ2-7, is KAGVTQTPRYLIKTRGQQVTLSCSPISGHRSVSWYQQTPGQGLQFLFEYFSETQRNKGNFPGRFSGRQFSNSRSEMNVSTLELGDSALYLCASSPASDSYEQYFGPGTRLTVT.

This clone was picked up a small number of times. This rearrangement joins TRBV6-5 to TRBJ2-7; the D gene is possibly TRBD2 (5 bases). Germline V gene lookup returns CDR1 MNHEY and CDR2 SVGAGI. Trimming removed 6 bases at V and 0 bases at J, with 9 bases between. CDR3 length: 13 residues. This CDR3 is CASRWAGSYEQYF. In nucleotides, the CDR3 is TGTGCCAGCAGGTGGGCGGGCTCCTACGAGCAGTACTTC.

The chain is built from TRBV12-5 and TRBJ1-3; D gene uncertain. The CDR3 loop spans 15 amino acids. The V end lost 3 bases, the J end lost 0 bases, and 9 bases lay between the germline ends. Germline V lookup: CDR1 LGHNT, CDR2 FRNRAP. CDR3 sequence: CASGLAGPSGNTIYF. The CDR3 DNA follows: TGTGCTAGTGGTTTAGCCGGCCCCTCTGGAAACACCATATATTTT. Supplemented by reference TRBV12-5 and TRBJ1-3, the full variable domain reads DARVTQTPRHKVTEMGQEVTMRCQPILGHNTVFWYRQTMMQGLELLAYFRNRAPLDDSGMPKDRFSAEMPDATLATLKIQPSEPRDSAVYFCASGLAGPSGNTIYFGEGSWLTVV.

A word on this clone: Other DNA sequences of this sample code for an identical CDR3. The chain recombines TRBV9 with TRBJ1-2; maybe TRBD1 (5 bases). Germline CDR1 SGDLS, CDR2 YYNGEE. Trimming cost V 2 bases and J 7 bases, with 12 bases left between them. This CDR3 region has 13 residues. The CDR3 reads CASSVPPGGGYTF. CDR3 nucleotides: TGTGCCAGCAGCGTCCCCCCCGGGGGTGGCTACACCTTC. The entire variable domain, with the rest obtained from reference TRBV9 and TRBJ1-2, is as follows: DSGVTQTPKHLITATGQRVTLRCSPRSGDLSVYWYQQSLDQGLQFLIQYYNGEERAKGNILERFSAQQFPDLHSELNLSSLELGDSALYFCASSVPPGGGYTFGSGTRLTVV.

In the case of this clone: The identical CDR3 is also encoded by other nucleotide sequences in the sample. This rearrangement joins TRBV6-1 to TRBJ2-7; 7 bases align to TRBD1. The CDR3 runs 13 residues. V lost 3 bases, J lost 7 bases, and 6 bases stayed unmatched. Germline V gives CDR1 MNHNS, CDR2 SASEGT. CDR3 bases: TGTGCCAGCAGTGAGGTGACAGGGCGGGAGCAGTACTTC. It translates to CASSEVTGREQYF.

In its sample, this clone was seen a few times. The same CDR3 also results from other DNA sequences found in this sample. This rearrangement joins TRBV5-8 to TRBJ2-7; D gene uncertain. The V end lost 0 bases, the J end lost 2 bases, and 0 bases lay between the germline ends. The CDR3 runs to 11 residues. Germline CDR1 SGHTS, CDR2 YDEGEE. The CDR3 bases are TGTGCCAGCAGCTTGGCCTACGAGCAGTACTTC. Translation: CASSLAYEQYF.

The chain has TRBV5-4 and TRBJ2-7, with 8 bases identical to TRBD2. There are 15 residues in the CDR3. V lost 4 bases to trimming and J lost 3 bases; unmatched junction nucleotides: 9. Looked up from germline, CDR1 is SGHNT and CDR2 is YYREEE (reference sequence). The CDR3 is CASSLGSTSVYEQYF. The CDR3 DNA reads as TGTGCCAGCAGCCTGGGTTCGACTAGCGTCTACGAGCAGTACTTC.

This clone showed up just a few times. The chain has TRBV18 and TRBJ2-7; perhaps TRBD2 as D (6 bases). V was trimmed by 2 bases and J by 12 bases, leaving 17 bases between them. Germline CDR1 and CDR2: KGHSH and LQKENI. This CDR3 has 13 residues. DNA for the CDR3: TGTGCCAGCTCACCAGACGAAGGGACTCCGCCGTACTTC. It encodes CASSPDEGTPPYF.

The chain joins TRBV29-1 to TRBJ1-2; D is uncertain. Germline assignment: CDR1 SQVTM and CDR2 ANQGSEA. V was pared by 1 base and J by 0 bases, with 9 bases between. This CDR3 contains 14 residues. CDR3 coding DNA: TGCAGCGTTGAAGTCCAGTCAGCTAACTATGGCTACACCTTC. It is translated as CSVEVQSANYGYTF.

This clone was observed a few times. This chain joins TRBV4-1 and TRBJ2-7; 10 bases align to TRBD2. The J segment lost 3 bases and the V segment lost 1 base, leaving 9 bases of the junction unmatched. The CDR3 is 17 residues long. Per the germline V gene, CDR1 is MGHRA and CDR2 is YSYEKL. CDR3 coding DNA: TGCGCCAGCAGCCAAGGCGCGCTGGTAGCGGGAGGCTACGAGCAGTACTTC. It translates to CASSQGALVAGGYEQYF.

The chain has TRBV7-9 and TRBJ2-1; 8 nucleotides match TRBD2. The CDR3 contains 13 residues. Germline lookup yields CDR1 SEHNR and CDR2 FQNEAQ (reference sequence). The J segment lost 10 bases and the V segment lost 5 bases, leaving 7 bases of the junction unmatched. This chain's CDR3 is CASSPTSAREQFF. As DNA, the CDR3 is TGTGCCAGCAGCCCGACTAGCGCGCGAGAGCAGTTCTTC.

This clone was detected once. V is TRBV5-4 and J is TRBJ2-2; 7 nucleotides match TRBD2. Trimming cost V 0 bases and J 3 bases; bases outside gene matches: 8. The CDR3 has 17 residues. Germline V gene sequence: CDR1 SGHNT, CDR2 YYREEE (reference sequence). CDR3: CASSLEKASGYTGELFF. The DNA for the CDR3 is TGTGCCAGCAGCTTGGAGAAGGCTAGCGGTTACACCGGGGAGCTGTTTTTT.

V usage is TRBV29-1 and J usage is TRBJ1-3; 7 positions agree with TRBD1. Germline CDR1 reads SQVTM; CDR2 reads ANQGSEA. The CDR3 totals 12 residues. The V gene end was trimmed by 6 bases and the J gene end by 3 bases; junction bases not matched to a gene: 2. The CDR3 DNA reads TGCAGCGTCCGGGACAGTGGAAACACCATATATTTT. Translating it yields CSVRDSGNTIYF.

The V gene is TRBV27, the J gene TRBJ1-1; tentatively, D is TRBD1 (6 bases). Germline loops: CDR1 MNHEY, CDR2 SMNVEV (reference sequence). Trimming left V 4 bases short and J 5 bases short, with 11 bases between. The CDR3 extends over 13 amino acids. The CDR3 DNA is TGTGCCAGCAGTTCAGGGGATCGGACTGAAGCTTTCTTT. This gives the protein CASSSGDRTEAFF.

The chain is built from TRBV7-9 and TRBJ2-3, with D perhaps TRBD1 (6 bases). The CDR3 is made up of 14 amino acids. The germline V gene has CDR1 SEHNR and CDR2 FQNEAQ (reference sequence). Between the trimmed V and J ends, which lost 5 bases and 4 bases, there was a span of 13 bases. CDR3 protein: CASSDPTGSDTQYF. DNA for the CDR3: TGTGCCAGCAGCGATCCTACAGGGTCAGATACGCAGTATTTT.

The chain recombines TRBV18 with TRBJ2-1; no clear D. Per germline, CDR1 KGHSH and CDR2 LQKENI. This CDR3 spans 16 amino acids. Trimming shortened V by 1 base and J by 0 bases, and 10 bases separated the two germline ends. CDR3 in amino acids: CASSPQVAVSYNEQFF. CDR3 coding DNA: TGTGCCAGCTCACCACAGGTAGCCGTCTCCTACAATGAGCAGTTCTTC.

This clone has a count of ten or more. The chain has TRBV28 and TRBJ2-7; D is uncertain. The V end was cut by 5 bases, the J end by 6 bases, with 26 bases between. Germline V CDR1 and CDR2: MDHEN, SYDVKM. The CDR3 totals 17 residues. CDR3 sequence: CASSPNLGWGNRTEQYF. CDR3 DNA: TGTGCCAGCAGTCCCAACCTTGGGTGGGGTAATCGGACCGAGCAGTACTTC.

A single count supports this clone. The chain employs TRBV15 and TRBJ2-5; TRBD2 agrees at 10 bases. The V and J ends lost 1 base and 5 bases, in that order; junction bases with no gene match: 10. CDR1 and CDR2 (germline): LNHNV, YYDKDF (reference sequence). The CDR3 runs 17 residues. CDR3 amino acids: CATSRVGGAGGMETQYF. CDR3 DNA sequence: TGTGCCACCAGCAGAGTCGGCGGAGCGGGAGGGATGGAGACCCAGTACTTC.